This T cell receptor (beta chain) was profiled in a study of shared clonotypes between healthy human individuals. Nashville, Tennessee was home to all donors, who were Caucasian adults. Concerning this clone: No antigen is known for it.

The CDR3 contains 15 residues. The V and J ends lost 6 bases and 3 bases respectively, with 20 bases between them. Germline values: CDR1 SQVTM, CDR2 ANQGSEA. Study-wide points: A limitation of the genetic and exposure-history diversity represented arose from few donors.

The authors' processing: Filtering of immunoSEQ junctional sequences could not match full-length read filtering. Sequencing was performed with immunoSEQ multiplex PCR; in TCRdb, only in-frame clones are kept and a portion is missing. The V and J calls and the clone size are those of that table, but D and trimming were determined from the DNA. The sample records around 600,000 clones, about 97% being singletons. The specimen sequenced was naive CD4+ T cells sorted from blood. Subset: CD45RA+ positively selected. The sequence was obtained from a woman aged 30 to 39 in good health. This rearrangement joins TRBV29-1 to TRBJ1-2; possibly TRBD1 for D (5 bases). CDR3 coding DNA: TGCAGCGTCGCCCCGGGTGGGGCCTTTGACTATGGCTACACCTTC. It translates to CSVAPGGAFDYGYTF.